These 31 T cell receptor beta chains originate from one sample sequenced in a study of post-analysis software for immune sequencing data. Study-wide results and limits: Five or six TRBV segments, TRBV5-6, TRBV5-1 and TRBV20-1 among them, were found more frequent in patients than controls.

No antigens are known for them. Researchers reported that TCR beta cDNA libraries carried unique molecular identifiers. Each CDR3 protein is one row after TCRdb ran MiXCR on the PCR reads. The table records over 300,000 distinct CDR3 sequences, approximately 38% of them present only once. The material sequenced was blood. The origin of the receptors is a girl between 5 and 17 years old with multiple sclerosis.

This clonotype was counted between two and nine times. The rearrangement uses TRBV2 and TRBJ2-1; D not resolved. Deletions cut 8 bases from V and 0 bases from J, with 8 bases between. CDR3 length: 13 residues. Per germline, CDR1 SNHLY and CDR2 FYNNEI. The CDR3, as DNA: TGTGCCAGCCTAGAGAGCTCCTACAATGAGCAGTTCTTC. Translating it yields CASLESSYNEQFF.

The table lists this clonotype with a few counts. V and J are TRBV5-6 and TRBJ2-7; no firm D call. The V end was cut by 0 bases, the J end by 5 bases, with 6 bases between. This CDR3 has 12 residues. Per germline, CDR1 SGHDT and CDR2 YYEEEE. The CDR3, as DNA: TGTGCCAGCAGCTTGGTTACGGACGAGCAGTACTTC. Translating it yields CASSLVTDEQYF. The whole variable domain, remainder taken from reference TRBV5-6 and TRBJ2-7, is DAGVTQSPTHLIKTRGQQVTLRCSPKSGHDTVSWYQQALGQGPQFIFQYYEEEERQRGNFPDRFSGHQFPNYSSELNVNALLLGDSALYLCASSLVTDEQYFGPGTRLTVT.

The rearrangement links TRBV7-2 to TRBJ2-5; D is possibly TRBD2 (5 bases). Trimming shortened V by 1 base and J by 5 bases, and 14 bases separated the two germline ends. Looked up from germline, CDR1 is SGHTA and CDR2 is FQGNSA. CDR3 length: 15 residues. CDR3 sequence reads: CASSLVTTPGETQYF. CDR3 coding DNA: TGTGCCAGCAGCTTAGTGACAACACCGGGGGAGACCCAGTACTTC.

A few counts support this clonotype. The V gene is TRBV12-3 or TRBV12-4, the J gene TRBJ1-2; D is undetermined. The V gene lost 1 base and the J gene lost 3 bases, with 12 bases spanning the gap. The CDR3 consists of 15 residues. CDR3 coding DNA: TGTGCCAGCAGTTTAGAGGCAGCTTGGTACTATGGCTACACCTTC. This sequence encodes CASSLEAAWYYGYTF.

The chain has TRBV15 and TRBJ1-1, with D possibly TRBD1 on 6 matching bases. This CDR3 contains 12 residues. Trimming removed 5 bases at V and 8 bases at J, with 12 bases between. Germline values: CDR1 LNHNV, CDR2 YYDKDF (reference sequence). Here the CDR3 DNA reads TGTGCCACCAGCGGATATGGGGGCGAAGCTTTCTTT. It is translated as CATSGYGGEAFF.

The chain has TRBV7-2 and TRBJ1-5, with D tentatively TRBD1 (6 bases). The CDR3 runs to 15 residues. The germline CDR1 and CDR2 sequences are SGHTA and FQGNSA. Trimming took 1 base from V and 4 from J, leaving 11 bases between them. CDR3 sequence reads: CASSLGGAVNQPQHF. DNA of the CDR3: TGTGCCAGCAGCTTAGGGGGGGCAGTGAATCAGCCCCAGCATTTT.

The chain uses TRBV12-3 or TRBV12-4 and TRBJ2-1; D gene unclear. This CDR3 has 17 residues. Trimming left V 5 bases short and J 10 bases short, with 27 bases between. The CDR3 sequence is CASSDNGWVRPSYEQFF. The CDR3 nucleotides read TGTGCCAGCAGTGATAATGGGTGGGTCAGACCATCCTACGAGCAGTTCTTC.

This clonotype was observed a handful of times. This chain's CDR3 is CSVPNSGGHYEQYF. The CDR3 DNA follows: TGCAGCGTTCCGAATAGCGGGGGTCACTACGAGCAGTACTTC. The chain combines TRBV29-1 with TRBJ2-7; 9 bases match TRBD2. This CDR3 contains 14 residues. Germline CDR1 SQVTM, CDR2 ANQGSEA. Trimming cost V 5 bases and J 3 bases; bases outside gene matches: 8.

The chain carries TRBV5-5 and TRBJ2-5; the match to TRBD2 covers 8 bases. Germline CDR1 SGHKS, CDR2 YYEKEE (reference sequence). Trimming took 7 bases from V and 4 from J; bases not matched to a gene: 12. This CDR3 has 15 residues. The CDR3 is CASSIPGGPSETQYF. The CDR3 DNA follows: TGTGCCAGCTCGATTCCGGGGGGGCCGTCAGAGACCCAGTACTTC.

CDR3 in amino acids: CSASRLETQYF. CDR3 coding DNA: TGCAGTGCTAGCAGGCTAGAGACCCAGTACTTC. The chain uses TRBV20-1 and TRBJ2-5; D is undetermined. Germline values: CDR1 DFQATT, CDR2 SNEGSKA (reference sequence). CDR3 length equals 11 residues. V shed 3 bases and J shed 4 bases, with 6 bases lying between them.

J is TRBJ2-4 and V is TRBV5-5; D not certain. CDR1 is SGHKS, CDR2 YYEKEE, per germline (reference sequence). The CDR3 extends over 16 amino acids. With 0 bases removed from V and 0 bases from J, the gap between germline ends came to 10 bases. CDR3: CASSLVGVQAKNIQYF. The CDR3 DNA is TGTGCCAGCAGCTTGGTTGGGGTGCAAGCCAAAAACATTCAGTACTTC.

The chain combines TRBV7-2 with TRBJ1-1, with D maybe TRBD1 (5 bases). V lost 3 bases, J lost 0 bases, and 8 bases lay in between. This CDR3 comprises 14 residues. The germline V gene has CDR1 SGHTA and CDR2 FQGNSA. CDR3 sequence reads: CASSFDSLNTEAFF. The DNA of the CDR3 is TGTGCCAGCAGCTTTGACAGCTTGAACACTGAAGCTTTCTTT.

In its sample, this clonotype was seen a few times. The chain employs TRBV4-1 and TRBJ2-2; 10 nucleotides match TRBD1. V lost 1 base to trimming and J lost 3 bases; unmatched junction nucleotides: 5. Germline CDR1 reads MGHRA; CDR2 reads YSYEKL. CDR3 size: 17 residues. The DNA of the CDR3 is TGCGCCAGCAGCCAAGGAGACAGGGGGCGAGACACCGGGGAGCTGTTTTTT. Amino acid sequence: CASSQGDRGRDTGELFF.

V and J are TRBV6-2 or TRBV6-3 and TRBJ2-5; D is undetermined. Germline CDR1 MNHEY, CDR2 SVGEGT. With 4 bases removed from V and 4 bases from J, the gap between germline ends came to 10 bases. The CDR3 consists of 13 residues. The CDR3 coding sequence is TGTGCCAGCAGTTTGTCGGCCCCAGAGACCCAGTACTTC. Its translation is CASSLSAPETQYF.

CDR3 nucleotide sequence: TGTGCCAGCAGCTTAAATTACCGTGACGATGAGCAGTTCTTC. It codes for CASSLNYRDDEQFF. The rearrangement links TRBV7-9 to TRBJ2-1; the D is unclear. Per germline, CDR1 SEHNR and CDR2 FQNEAQ (reference sequence). CDR3 length: 14 amino acids. Trimming took off 2 bases at V and 8 bases at J, with 13 bases between the two ends.

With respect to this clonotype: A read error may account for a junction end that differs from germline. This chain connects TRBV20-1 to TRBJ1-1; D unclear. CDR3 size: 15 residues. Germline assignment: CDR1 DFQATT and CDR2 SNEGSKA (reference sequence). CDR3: CSARDYKVLNTEAFF. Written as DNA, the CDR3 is TGCAGTGCTAGAGATTACAAGGTCTTGAACACTGAAGCCTTCTTT.

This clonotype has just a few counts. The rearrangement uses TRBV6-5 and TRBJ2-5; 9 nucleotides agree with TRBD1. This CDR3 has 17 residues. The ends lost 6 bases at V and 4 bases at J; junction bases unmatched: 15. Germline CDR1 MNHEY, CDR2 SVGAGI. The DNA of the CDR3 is TGTGCCAGCAGACTCGCTTCTACAGGGGGCCGGCGAGAGACCCAGTACTTC. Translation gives CASRLASTGGRRETQYF.

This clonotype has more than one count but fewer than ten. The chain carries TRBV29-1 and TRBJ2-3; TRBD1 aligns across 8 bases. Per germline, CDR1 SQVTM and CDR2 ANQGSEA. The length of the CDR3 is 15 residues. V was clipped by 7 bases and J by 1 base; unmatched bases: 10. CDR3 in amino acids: CSALQGAGGTDTQYF. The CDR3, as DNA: TGCAGCGCCCTCCAGGGGGCCGGTGGCACAGATACGCAGTATTTT.

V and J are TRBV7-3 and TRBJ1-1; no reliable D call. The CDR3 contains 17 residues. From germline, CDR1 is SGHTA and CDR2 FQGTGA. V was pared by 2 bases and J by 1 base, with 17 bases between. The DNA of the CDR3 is TGTGCCAGCAGCTTAGGCAGCGTCCTTAGGGCGAACACTGAAGCTTTCTTT. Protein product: CASSLGSVLRANTEAFF.

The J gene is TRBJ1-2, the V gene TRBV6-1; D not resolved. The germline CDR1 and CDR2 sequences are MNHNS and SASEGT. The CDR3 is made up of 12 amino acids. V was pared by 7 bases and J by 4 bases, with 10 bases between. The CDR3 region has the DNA TGTGCCAGCACCGAGATAGGCTATGGCTACACCTTC. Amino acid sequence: CASTEIGYGYTF.

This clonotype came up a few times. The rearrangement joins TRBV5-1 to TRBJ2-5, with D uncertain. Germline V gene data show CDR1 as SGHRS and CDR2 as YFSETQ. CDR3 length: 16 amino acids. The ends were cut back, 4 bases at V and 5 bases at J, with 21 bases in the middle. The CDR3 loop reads CASSLYRWALRETQYF. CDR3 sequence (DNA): TGCGCCAGCAGCCTCTATCGATGGGCCCTCCGGGAGACCCAGTACTTC.

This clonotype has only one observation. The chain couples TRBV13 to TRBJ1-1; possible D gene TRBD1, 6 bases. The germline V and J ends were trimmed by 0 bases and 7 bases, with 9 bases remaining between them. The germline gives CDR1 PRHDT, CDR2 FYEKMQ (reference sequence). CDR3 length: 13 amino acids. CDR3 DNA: TGTGCCAGCAGCTTAGGGGACAGAGGTGAAGCTTTCTTT. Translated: CASSLGDRGEAFF.

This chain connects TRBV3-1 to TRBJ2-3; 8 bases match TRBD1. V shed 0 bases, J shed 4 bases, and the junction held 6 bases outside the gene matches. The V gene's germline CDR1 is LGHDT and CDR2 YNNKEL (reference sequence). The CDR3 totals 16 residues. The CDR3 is CASSQDVRGPADTQYF. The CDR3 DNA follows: TGTGCCAGCAGCCAAGATGTCAGGGGGCCCGCAGATACGCAGTATTTT.

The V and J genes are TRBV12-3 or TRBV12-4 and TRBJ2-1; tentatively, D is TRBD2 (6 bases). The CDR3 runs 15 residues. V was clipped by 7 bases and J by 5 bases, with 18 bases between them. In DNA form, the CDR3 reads TGTGCCAGCACCCCCAGATGGGGGGAGGACAATGAGCAGTTCTTC. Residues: CASTPRWGEDNEQFF.

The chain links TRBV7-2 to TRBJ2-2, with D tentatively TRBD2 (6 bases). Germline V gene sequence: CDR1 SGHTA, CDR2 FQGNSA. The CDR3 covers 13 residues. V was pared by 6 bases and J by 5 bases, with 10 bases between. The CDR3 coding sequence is TGTGCCAGCAGTTCAGGGAGGACCGGGGAGCTGTTTTTT. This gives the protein CASSSGRTGELFF. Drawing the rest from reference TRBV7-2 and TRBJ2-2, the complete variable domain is GAGVSQSPSNKVTEKGKDVELRCDPISGHTALYWYRQSLGQGLEFLIYFQGNSAPDKSGLPSDRFSAERTGGSVSTLTIQRTQQEDSAVYLCASSSGRTGELFFGEGSRLTVL.

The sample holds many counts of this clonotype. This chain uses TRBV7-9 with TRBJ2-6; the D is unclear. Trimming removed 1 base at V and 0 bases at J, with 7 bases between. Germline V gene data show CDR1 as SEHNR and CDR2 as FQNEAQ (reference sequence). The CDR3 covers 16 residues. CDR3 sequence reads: CASSLGSLSGANVLTF. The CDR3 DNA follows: TGTGCCAGCAGCTTAGGATCACTCTCTGGGGCCAACGTCCTGACTTTC. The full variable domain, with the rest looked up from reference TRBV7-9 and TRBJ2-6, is DTGVSQNPRHKITKRGQNVTFRCDPISEHNRLYWYRQTLGQGPEFLTYFQNEAQLEKSRLLSDRFSAERPKGSFSTLEIQRTEQGDSAMYLCASSLGSLSGANVLTFGAGSRLTVL.

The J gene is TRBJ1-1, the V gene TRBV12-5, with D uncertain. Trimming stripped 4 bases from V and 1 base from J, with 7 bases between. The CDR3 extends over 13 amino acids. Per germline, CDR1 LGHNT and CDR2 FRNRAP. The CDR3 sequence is CASGSGWNTEAFF. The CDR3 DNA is TGTGCTAGTGGTTCCGGGTGGAACACTGAAGCTTTCTTT.

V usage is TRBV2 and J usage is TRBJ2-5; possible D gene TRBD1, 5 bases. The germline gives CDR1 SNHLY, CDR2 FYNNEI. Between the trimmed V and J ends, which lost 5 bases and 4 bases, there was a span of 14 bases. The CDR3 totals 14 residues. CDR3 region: CASSRSGRGETQYF. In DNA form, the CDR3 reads TGTGCCAGCAGTAGGTCAGGGCGCGGAGAGACCCAGTACTTC.

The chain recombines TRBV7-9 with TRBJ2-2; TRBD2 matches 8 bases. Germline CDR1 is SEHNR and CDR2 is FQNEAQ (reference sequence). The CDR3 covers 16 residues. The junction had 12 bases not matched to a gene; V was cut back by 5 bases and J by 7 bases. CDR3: CASSPLSGGPDGELFF. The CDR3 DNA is TGTGCCAGCAGCCCCTTATCGGGAGGGCCTGACGGGGAGCTGTTTTTT.

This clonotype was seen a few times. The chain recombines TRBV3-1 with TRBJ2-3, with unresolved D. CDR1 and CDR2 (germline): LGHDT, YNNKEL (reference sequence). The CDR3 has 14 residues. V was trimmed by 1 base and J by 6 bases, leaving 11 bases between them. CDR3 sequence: CASSQVDSRDTQYF. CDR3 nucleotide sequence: TGTGCCAGCAGCCAAGTCGACTCCAGGGATACGCAGTATTTT.

CDR3 sequence (DNA): TGCAGTGCTAGAGCTGTGACAGGGACCTACGAGCAGTACTTC. It specifies CSARAVTGTYEQYF. The gene calls are TRBV20-1 and TRBJ2-7, with 7 bases identical to TRBD1. Germline V gene lookup returns CDR1 DFQATT and CDR2 SNEGSKA (reference sequence). This CDR3 is 14 amino acids long. V shed 1 base and J 2 bases; nucleotides not matched to a gene: 5.